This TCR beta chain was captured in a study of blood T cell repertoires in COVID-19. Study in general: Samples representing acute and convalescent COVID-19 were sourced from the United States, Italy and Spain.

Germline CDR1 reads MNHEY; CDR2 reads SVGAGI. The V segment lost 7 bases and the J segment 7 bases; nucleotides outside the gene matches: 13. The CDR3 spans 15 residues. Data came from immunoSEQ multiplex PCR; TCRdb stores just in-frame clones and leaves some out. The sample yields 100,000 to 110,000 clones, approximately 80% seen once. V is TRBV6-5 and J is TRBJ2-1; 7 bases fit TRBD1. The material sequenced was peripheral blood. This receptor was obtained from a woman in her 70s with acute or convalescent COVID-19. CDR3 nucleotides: TGTGCCAGCACTAGACAGGGAAAATCGGTGAATGAGCAGTTCTTC. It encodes CASTRQGKSVNEQFF.